The sequence of this TCR beta chain was determined in a study of T-cell reconstitution after alpha-beta-depleted transplantation in children. CDR1 is DFQATT and CDR2 is SNEGSKA in the germline V gene (reference sequence). The CDR3 consists of 13 residues. V was cut by 3 bases and J by 1 base, with 6 bases left in between. For TCRbeta, the library was prepared with unique molecular identifiers. TCRdb itself ran the PCR reads through MiXCR, one entry per CDR3 protein. The sample comprises a few hundred thousand distinct CDR3 sequences, around 16% of which are singletons, and around 3.3% rests with the top ten.

This receptor was obtained from a human donor who donated a stem cell graft to a child with acute lymphoblastic leukemia. The sample was PBMCs from the stem cell graft donor, taken from the stem cell graft. The chain employs TRBV20-1 and TRBJ2-2; D gene unclear. Here the CDR3 DNA reads TGCAGTGCTAGGGCCCGGAACACCGGGGAGCTGTTTTTT. It is translated as CSARARNTGELFF.